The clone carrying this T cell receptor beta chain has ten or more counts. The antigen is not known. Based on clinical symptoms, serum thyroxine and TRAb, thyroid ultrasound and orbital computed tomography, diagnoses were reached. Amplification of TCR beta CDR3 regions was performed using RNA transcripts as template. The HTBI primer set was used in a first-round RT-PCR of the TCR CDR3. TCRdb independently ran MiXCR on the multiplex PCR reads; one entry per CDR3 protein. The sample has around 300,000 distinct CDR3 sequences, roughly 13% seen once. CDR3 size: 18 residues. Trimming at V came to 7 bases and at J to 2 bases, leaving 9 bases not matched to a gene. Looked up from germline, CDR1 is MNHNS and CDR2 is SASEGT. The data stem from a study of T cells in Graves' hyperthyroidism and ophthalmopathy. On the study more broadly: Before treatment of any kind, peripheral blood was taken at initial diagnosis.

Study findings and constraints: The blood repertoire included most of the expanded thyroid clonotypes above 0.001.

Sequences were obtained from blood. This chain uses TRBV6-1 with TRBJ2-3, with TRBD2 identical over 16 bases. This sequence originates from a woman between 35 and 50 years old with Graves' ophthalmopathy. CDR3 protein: CASKPGLAGGLITDTQYF. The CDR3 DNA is TGTGCCAGCAAGCCGGGACTAGCGGGGGGGCTAATCACAGATACGCAGTATTTT.